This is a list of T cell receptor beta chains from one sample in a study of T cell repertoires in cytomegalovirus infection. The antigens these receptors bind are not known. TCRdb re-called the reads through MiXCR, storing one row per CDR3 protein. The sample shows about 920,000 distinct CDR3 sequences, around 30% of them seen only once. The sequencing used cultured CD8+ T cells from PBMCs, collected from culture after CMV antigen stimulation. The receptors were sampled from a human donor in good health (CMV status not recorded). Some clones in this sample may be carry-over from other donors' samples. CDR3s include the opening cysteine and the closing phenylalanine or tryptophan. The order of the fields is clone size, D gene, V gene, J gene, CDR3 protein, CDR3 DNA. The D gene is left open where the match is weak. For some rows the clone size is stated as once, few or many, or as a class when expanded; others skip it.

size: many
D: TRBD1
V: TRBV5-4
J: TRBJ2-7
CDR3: CASSPGQGLYEQYF
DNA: TGTGCCAGCAGCCCCGGACAGGGCCTCTACGAGCAGTACTTC

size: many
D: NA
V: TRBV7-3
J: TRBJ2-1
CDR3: CASSLFRGRAGSNNEQFF
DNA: TGTGCCAGCAGCCTCTTTAGGGGCCGGGCGGGTTCAAACAATGAGCAGTTCTTC

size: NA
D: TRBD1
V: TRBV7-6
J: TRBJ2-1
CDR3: CASSLGTDSYNGQFF
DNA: TGTGCCAGCAGCCTCGGGACAGACTCCTACAATGGGCAGTTCTTC

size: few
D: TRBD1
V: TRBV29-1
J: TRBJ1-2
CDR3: CSVRTGAYGYTF
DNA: TGCAGCGTGCGGACAGGGGCTTATGGCTACACCTTC

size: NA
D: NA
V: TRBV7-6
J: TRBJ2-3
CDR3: CASSSYGAGQGTDTQYF
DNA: TGTGCCAGCAGCTCCTACGGAGCGGGACAGGGCACAGATACGCAGTATTTT

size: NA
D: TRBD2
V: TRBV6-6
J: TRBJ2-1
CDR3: CASSYGSRLAERTYNEQFF
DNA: TGTGCCAGCAGTTACGGATCCCGACTAGCCGAGAGAACCTACAATGAGCAGTTCTTC

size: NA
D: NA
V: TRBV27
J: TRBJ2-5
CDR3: CASGPYGAQETQYF
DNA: TGTGCCAGCGGACCCTATGGGGCCCAAGAGACCCAGTACTTC

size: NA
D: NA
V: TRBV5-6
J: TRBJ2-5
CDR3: CASSLFGDIFLQETQYF
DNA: TGTGCCAGCAGCTTGTTTGGCGACATCTTTTTGCAGGAGACCCAGTACTTC

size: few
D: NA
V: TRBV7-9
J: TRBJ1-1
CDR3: CASSPVQGSTEAFF
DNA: TGTGCCAGCAGCCCCGTACAGGGCAGTACTGAAGCTTTCTTT

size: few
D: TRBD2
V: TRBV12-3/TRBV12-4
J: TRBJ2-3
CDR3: CARWTSGGRYSTDTQYF
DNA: TGTGCCAGGTGGACTAGCGGGGGCCGATATAGCACAGATACGCAGTATTTT

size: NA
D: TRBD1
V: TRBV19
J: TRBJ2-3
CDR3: CASSFGTGLNTDTQYF
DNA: TGTGCCAGTAGTTTTGGGACAGGGTTGAACACAGATACGCAGTATTTT

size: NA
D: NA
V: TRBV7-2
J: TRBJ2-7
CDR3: CASSPLDGYEQYF
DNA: TGTGCCAGCAGCCCACTAGACGGGTACGAGCAGTACTTC

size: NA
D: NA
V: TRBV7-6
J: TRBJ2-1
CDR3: CASSLEALGNEQFF
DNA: TGTGCCAGCAGCTTAGAGGCCTTGGGCAATGAGCAGTTCTTC

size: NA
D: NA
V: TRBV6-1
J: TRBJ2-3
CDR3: CASSLRQAKDTQYF
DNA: TGTGCCAGCAGTTTGAGACAGGCAAAAGATACGCAGTATTTT

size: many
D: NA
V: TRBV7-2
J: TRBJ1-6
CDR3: CASSLGLPLHF
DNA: TGTGCCAGCAGCTTGGGGTTACCCCTCCACTTT

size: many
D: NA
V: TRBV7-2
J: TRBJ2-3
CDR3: CASSLAALGQGLFTDTQYF
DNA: TGTGCCAGCAGCTTAGCTGCTTTGGGGCAGGGTCTTTTCACAGATACGCAGTATTTT

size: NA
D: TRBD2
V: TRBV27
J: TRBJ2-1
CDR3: CATQPGLVEYEQFF
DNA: TGTGCCACCCAGCCCGGACTAGTGGAGTATGAGCAGTTCTTC

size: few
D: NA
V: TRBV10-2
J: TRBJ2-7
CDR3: CASVPGTFYHEQYF
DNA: TGCGCCAGCGTTCCTGGGACTTTTTATCACGAGCAGTACTTC

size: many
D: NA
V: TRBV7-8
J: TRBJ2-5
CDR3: CASSTTPGVQETQYF
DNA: TGTGCCAGCAGCACCACCCCGGGGGTTCAAGAGACCCAGTACTTC

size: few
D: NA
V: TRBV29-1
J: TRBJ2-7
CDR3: CSVGGGVASRYEQYF
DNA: TGCAGCGTTGGGGGCGGGGTCGCCTCCCGCTACGAGCAGTACTTC

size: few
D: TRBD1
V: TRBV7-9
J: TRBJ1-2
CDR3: CASNIQGDYGYTF
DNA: TGTGCCAGCAACATACAGGGGGACTATGGCTACACCTTC

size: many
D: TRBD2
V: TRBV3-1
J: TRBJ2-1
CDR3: CASSVSGAYYNEQFF
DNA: TGTGCCAGCAGTGTTAGCGGGGCCTACTACAATGAGCAGTTCTTC

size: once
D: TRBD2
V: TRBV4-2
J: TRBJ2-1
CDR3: CASSQDVSGGLRGEQFF
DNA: TGTGCCAGCAGCCAAGATGTTAGCGGGGGGCTTCGTGGTGAGCAGTTCTTC

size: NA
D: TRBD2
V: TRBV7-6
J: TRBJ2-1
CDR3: CASSGRGASNEQFF
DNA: TGTGCCAGCAGTGGGCGGGGGGCCTCCAATGAGCAGTTCTTC

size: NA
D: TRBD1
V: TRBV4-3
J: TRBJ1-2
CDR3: CASSQEGYGDRDPYGYTF
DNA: TGCGCCAGCAGCCAAGAAGGGTATGGGGACAGGGACCCTTATGGCTACACCTTC

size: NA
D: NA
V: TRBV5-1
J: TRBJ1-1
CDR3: CASSLGRNPEAFF
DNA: TGCGCCAGCAGCTTGGGGCGGAACCCTGAAGCTTTCTTT

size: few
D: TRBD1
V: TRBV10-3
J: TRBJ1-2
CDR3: CAISLQGRGDGYTF
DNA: TGTGCCATCAGCCTACAGGGGAGGGGTGATGGCTACACCTTC

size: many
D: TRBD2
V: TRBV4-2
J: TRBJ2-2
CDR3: CASSHLESSGGSNTGELFF
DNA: TGTGCCAGCAGCCACCTCGAGTCTAGCGGGGGCTCGAACACCGGGGAGCTGTTTTTT

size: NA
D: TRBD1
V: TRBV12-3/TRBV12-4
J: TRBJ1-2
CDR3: CASIDRVIYGYTF
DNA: TGTGCCAGCATTGACAGGGTAATCTATGGCTACACCTTC

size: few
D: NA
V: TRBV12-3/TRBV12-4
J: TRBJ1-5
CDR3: CASRPDSRSNQPQHF
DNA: TGTGCCAGCAGGCCCGACAGTAGGAGCAATCAGCCCCAGCATTTT

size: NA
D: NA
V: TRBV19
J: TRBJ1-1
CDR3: CATRRDGYTEAFF
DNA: TGTGCCACCCGCAGGGATGGGTACACTGAAGCTTTCTTT

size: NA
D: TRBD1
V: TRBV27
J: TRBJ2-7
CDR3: CASSTRGQPTGDEQYF
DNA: TGTGCCAGCAGTACCCGGGGACAGCCTACCGGGGACGAGCAGTACTTC

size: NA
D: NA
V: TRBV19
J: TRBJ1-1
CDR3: CASRGNREAFF
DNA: TGTGCCAGTAGGGGGAACAGGGAAGCTTTCTTT

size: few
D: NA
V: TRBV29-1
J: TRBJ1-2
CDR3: CSVWAGKYGYTF
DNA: TGCAGCGTTTGGGCAGGGAAGTATGGCTACACCTTC